This T cell receptor (beta chain) was identified in a study of graft-versus-host responses after intestinal transplantation (dated by TCRdb to 2020 to 2022). Regarding the study in general: Recipients received multivisceral, liver-intestinal, or isolated intestinal transplants. Every recipient was given anti-thymocyte globulin induction, followed by approximately 3 years of maintenance tacrolimus and steroids. Graft-versus-host and host-versus-graft alloreactive T cell clones were tracked in the graft, circulation and bone marrow after intestinal transplantation using bulk TCR-beta CDR3 sequencing. To identify alloreactive clones, pre-transplant mixed lymphocyte reaction products were sequenced and then compared with unstimulated pre-transplant donor and recipient T cells. The cohort enrolled under 30 intestinal transplant recipients, one of whom was a retransplant, and 3 patients without pretransplant specimens were excluded. Donor T cell macrochimerism was defined as a peak of at least 4% donor T cells among recipient peripheral blood mononuclear cells. Samples from a few later patients were sequenced in-house on an Illumina MiSeq with MiXCR processing rather than by the commercial service.

Interpreted using the paper, the time point label stands for: cells obtained before transplantation from donor or recipient. CD3+CD4+ and CD3+CD8+ populations were FACS-sorted from unstimulated pre-transplant donor and recipient cells taken from spleen or lymph nodes. The method behind the library was the immunoSEQ multiplex PCR assay. For most patients, genomic DNA was isolated with the Qiagen DNeasy Blood and Tissue Kit and shipped frozen to Adaptive Biotechnologies for TCR sequencing. For most patients, genomic DNA was subjected to high-throughput TCR-beta CDR3 sequencing by Adaptive Biotechnologies. Processing in the source paper ran as follows. TCR sequencing data for roughly 17 patients were retrieved from Adaptive's ImmunoSEQ software; a few other patients were processed with MiXCR and VDJtools. CD4 versus CD8 sorting errors were corrected by removing sequences found in both subsets at a frequency ratio below 5:1. CDR3 nucleotide sequences shared between donor and recipient were removed because the origin of such sequences could not be assigned. To count as alloreactive, a clone needed at least 2-fold expansion over unstimulated cells and a minimum CFSE-low frequency of 0.002% (template counts) or 0.001% (read counts). Mappable clones were those detected in sequenced pre-transplant spleen, lymph node, or MLR CFSE-low populations of the donor or recipient. The cumulative frequency of alloreactive clones was calculated as a percentage of all sequences, weighted by copy number. TCRdb retrieved this table from immuneACCESS and kept in-frame rearrangements only. Not all clones are present; in checked studies, unresolved V genes account for under half, and no reason is known for the remainder. Clone size and V and J calls were adopted from that table, with D and trimming inferred from the DNA. This sample has about 92,000 clones in its table, and 85% to 95% of those were observed once. The ten largest clones add up to about 6.3% of the sample.

Details on this clone: What this receptor recognizes is not known. No quality values exist for individual bases; no much larger clone is one base distant.

From a lookup of the germline V gene (reference sequence), CDR1 and CDR2 are SEHNR and FQNEAQ. V is cut by 5 bases and J by 3 bases, and the space between the germline ends is 8 bases. Including cysteine and phenylalanine, the CDR3 has 12 amino acids. Only the CDR3 region is kept as DNA, spanning 36 bases read in frame from base 1. Points the paper makes about the study in general: Conclusions were limited by the relatively low number and heterogeneity of intestinal transplant patients. High GvH to HvG T cell clonal ratios were observed in the allografts of patients with donor T cell macrochimerism. GvH clones turned up in recipient bone marrow, with some appearing earlier in ileal mucosa or blood, a pattern consistent with an intestinal mucosal origin. Early after transplant, peak levels of circulating GvH clones were associated with declines in HvG clones.

This receptor was obtained from a human donor who received an intestinal transplant. The sequencing here drew on unstimulated CD8+ T cells sorted from spleen or lymph node cells, taken before intestinal transplant. The V gene is TRBV7-9 and the J gene is TRBJ2-7; the D gene is unclear. The CDR3: CASSLTDYEQYF. Here is the DNA: TGTGCCAGCAGCCTGACGGACTACGAGCAGTACTTC.